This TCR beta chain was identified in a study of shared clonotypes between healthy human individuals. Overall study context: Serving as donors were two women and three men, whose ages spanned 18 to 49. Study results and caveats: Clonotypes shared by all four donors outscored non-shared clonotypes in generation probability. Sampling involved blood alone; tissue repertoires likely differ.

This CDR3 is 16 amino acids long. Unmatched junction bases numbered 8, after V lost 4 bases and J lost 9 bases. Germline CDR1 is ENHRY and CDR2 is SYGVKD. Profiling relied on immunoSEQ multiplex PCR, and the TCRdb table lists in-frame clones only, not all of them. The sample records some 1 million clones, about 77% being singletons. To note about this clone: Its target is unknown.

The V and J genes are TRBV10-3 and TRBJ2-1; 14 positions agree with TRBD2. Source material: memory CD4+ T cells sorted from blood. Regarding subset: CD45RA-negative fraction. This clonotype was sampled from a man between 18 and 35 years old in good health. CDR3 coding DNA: TGTGCCATCAGTGTTGGGGGACTAGCGGGAGATCGTGAGCAGTTCTTC. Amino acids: CAISVGGLAGDREQFF.